The source of this T cell receptor (beta chain) is a study of Ad26.COV2.S vaccination and SARS-CoV-2 variants (dated by TCRdb to the early 2020s). About the investigation overall: Donors in the vaccine arm were drawn from COV1001, a multicentre, randomized, double-blind, placebo-controlled phase I-IIa trial testing Ad26.COV2.S in healthy adults. Participants in the trial were split at random into five groups of five each, receiving low-dose or high-dose Ad26.COV2.S once or twice, or else placebo on both occasions. A total of 32 samples were included in the TCR-sequenced set, comprising 19 Ad26.COV2.S vaccine recipients, 5 placebo recipients and 8 SARS-CoV-2 convalescent individuals. Ad26.COV2.S was administered intramuscularly at 5 x 10^10 or 1 x 10^11 viral particles, either as a single shot or as two shots given 56 days apart. Throughout the experiments and outcome assessment, investigators stayed blinded to trial group allocation. Sequencing of the TCRbeta repertoire served to evaluate the specificity and breadth of SARS-CoV-2-reactive T cell receptors following Ad26.COV2.S vaccination.

Summary of the overall study and its limitations: Substantial breadth of spike-specific CD8+ and CD4+ T cell responses was reported after vaccination. The study lacked the statistical power to compare responses across vaccine doses or regimens. The authors noted that the TCR breadth and depth analyses may have underestimated total T cell responses. Vaccine and placebo recipients had similar non-spike TCR breadth, a finding consistent with the vaccine containing only spike. Spike-specific TCR breadth was higher in Ad26.COV2.S recipients than in placebo recipients (P = 0.0014).

The sample's treatment or condition label, in plain terms: 15 to 20 received Ad26.COV2.S at low or high dose, single or two shots; roughly five received placebo; per-sample allocation not given. Repertoires of vaccine and placebo recipients were sequenced from samples collected on day 63 after the first injection. In Cohort 1b, 20 to 25 adults aged 18-55 years were enrolled at a single site in Boston, USA, between 29 July and 7 August 2020. Ad26.COV2.S was a replication-incompetent adenovirus type 26 vector expressing a prefusion-stabilized SARS-CoV-2 spike protein from the original Wuhan strain. The immunoSEQ Assay was used to sequence TCRbeta CDR3 regions. After extraction, genomic DNA underwent amplification by bias-controlled multiplex PCR, followed by high-throughput sequencing. Under the source paper's analysis protocol: To quantify the absolute abundance of every unique TCRbeta CDR3 region, sequences were collapsed and filtered. T cell fraction was estimated by normalizing TCRbeta template counts to usable DNA, which was measured by amplifying reference genes present in all nucleated cells. Repertoire TCRs were annotated as SARS-CoV-2-specific when V gene, CDR3 amino acid sequence and J gene were exactly matched to a known reactive TCR set. MIRA supplied the reference SARS-CoV-2 TCR set, which was filtered for enrichment in COVID-19-positive ImmuneCODE repertoires so that public or cross-reactive TCRs were removed. Using the MIRA antigens, annotated TCRs were further analysed by specific ORF or by position within an ORF. Breadth was defined as the number of annotated unique rearrangements divided by the total number of unique productive rearrangements, and depth was defined as the summed frequency of the annotated unique rearrangements. TCR breadth was compared between groups using two-sided Wilcoxon rank-sum tests. TCRdb obtained this table from immuneACCESS and retained in-frame rearrangements with V and J assigned. These tables miss some clones; where compared with another copy, unresolved V genes account for less than half of the shortfall, and the remainder is unexplained. V and J calls and clone size are copied from that table; D and trimming were computed from the DNA. The sample contains around 400,000 clones, around four fifths of them found a single time. The ten largest account for 7% to 9.5% of the sample.

Regarding this clone: Its antigen is currently not known. No base-level quality is on record; no much larger clone is a single base apart.

There are 12 amino acids in the CDR3, from cysteine to phenylalanine inclusive. CDR3 DNA only is kept here, 36 bases in frame from base 1. V is trimmed back by 3 bases and J by 8 bases, and the junction contains 4 bases that no gene match accounts for. CDR1 and CDR2 are drawn from the germline V gene (reference sequence): SGHNT, YYREEE. The specimen comprised peripheral blood, sampled in a trial of Ad26.COV2.S vaccine versus placebo. The TCR was taken from a person aged 18-60 years who received the Ad26.COV2.S COVID-19 vaccine or a placebo. This chain is built from TRBV5-4 and TRBJ1-2, and 7 bases in between align with TRBD1. The bases are TGTGCCAGCAGCTCGAGGGACAGCGGCTACACCTTC. Its product reads: CASSSRDSGYTF.